This TCR beta chain was sequenced for a study of spatial heterogeneity in lung cancer. Across the whole study: Sequencing was performed on follow-up PBMC samples when available, collected at a median of around 2 years after resection.

Every TCR cDNA molecule bore its own unique molecular identifier. A single record per CDR3 protein comes from TCRdb applying MiXCR to the 5' RACE reads. The sample lists some 32,000 distinct CDR3 sequences, more than 9% occurring once. This clonotype was picked up a small number of times. This CDR3 contains 16 residues. The V gene end was trimmed by 5 bases and the J gene end by 5 bases; junction bases not matched to a gene: 6. Germline V gives CDR1 MRHNA, CDR2 SNTAGT. Time point specified: blood at routine non-recurrence follow-up after resection. In each case, whole RNA from tumor, nontumor lung or frozen PBMC was sequenced unsorted.

This chain connects TRBV6-4 to TRBJ2-1, with 13 bases lining up with TRBD2. The specimen comprised PBMCs, sampled at follow-up. This TCR came from a female donor with early-stage non-small cell lung cancer. The CDR3: CASSRTSGGGDNEQFF. For the CDR3, the DNA is TGTGCCAGCAGTCGGACTAGCGGGGGAGGTGACAATGAGCAGTTCTTC.